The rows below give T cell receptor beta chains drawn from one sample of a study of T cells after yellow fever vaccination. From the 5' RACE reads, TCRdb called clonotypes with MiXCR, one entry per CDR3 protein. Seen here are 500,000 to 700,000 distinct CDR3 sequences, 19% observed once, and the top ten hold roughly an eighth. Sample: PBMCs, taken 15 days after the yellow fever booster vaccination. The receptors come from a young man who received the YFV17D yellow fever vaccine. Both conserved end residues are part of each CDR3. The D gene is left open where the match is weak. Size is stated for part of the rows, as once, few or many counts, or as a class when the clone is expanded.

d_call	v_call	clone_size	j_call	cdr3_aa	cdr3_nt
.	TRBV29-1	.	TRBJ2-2	CSARAAGTNTGELFF	TGCAGCGCCCGAGCCGCTGGGACGAACACCGGGGAGCTGTTTTTT
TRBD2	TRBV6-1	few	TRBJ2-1	CASSEVPPGLAGNNEQFF	TGTGCCAGCAGTGAAGTTCCCCCGGGACTAGCGGGGAACAATGAGCAGTTCTTC
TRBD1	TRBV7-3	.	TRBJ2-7	CASSHGQGLSEQYF	TGTGCCAGCAGCCACGGACAGGGGTTGAGCGAGCAGTACTTC
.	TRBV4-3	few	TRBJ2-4	CASSQDGPGRGILTKNIQYF	TGCGCCAGCAGCCAAGATGGCCCCGGTCGCGGGATATTGACCAAAAACATTCAGTACTTC
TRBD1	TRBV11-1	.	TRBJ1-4	CASSPRDRNEKLFF	TGTGCCAGCAGCCCCCGGGACAGGAATGAAAAACTGTTTTTT
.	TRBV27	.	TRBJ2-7	CASKRLNRAYEQYF	TGTGCCAGCAAGAGATTAAACAGGGCCTACGAGCAGTACTTC
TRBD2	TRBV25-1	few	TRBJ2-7	CASRASGNYEQYF	TGTGCCAGTCGGGCTAGCGGGAACTACGAGCAGTACTTC
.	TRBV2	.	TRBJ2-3	CASSEMTGDTDTQYF	TGTGCCAGCAGTGAAATGACAGGCGATACAGATACGCAGTATTTT
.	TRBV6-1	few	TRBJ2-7	CASTEWGRGGSYEQYF	TGTGCCAGCACTGAATGGGGAAGGGGAGGCTCCTACGAGCAGTACTTC
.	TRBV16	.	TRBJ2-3	CASSQSGRIGDTQYF	TGTGCCAGCAGCCAAAGTGGGAGGATCGGAGATACGCAGTATTTT
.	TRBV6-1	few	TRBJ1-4	CASRTRSRGEKLFF	TGTGCCAGCAGGACCCGATCAAGAGGGGAAAAACTGTTTTTT
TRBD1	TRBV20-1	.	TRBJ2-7	CSAREGTGGYEQYF	TGCAGTGCTAGAGAAGGGACAGGGGGCTACGAGCAGTACTTC
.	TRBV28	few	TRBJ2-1	CASSLFGREQFF	TGTGCCAGCAGTTTATTCGGTCGTGAGCAGTTCTTC
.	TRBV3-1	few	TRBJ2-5	CASSYSGLQETQYF	TGTGCCAGCAGCTATAGCGGACTCCAAGAGACCCAGTACTTC
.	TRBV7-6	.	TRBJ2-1	CASSLIQRGGHEQFF	TGTGCCAGCAGCTTAATCCAACGGGGTGGCCATGAGCAGTTCTTC
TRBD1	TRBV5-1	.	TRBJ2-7	CASSHRGGYEQYF	TGCGCCAGCAGCCACAGGGGTGGCTACGAGCAGTACTTC
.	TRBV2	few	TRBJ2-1	CASSESEQFF	TGTGCCAGCAGTGAATCTGAGCAGTTCTTC
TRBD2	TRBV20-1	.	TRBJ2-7	CSASGTRGYEQYF	TGCAGTGCTTCCGGGACTAGAGGCTACGAGCAGTACTTC
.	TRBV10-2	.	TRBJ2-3	CASSESYGVQTTDTQYF	TGCGCCAGCAGTGAGTCTTATGGGGTACAGACCACAGATACGCAGTATTTT
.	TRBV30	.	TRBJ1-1	CALRLTRSQAFF	TGTGCCCTCCGGCTCACCAGGTCTCAAGCTTTCTTT
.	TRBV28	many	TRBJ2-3	CASTSGEGTDTQYF	TGTGCCAGCACCTCCGGAGAGGGCACAGATACGCAGTATTTT
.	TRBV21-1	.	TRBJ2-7	CASSQGTRGHGGSYEQYF	TGTGCCAGCAGCCAGGGGACACGAGGGCACGGTGGCTCCTACGAGCAGTACTTC
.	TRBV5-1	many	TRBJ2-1	CASSFQSYNEQFF	TGCGCCAGCAGCTTCCAGTCTTACAATGAGCAGTTCTTC
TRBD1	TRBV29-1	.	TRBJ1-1	CSVTKTGGTEAFF	TGCAGCGTAACTAAAACAGGGGGCACTGAAGCTTTCTTT
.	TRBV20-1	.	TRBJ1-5	CSAKAGSQPQHF	TGCAGTGCCAAAGCGGGGTCTCAGCCCCAGCATTTT
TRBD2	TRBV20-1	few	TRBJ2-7	CSAPWTSGSEQYF	TGCAGTGCTCCTTGGACTAGCGGGAGTGAGCAGTACTTC
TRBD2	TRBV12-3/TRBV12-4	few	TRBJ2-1	CASSSVGGGSYNEQFF	TGTGCCAGCAGTTCGGTCGGGGGGGGGTCCTACAATGAGCAGTTCTTC
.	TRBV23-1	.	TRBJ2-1	CATIEEGATRSYNEQFF	TGCGCCACCATCGAGGAGGGGGCAACCCGCTCCTACAATGAGCAGTTCTTC
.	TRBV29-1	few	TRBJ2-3	CSVALLGSDTDTQYF	TGCAGCGTTGCACTTCTAGGGTCGGACACAGATACGCAGTATTTT
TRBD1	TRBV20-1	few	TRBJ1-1	CSARGTENTEAFF	TGCAGTGCCCGCGGGACAGAGAACACTGAAGCTTTCTTT
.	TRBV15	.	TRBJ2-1	CATSANLYNEQFF	TGTGCCACCAGTGCAAACCTCTACAATGAGCAGTTCTTC
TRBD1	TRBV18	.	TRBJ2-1	CASSPPYQGAGEQFF	TGTGCCAGCTCACCACCGTACCAGGGGGCGGGTGAGCAGTTCTTC
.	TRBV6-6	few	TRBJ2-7	CASSLIYYEQYF	TGTGCCAGCAGTTTAATTTACTACGAGCAGTACTTC
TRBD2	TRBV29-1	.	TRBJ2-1	CSALLAGAYNEQFF	TGCAGCGCTCTACTAGCGGGGGCCTACAATGAGCAGTTCTTC
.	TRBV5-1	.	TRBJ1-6	CASSLDRGDYNSPLHF	TGCGCCAGCAGCTTGGATCGAGGGGACTATAATTCACCCCTCCACTTT
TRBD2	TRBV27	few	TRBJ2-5	CASHRGGLRETQYF	TGTGCCAGTCACCGGGGGGGGCTAAGAGAGACCCAGTACTTC
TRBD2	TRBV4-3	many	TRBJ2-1	CASSQDALADYNEQFF	TGCGCCAGCAGCCAAGATGCACTAGCGGACTACAATGAGCAGTTCTTC
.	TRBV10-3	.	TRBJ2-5	CAINSVLTPQETQYF	TGTGCCATCAATAGTGTTTTGACACCTCAAGAGACCCAGTACTTC
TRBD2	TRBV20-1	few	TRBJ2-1	CSARNARLAAKYNEQFF	TGCAGTGCTAGAAACGCCCGACTAGCGGCAAAGTACAATGAGCAGTTCTTC
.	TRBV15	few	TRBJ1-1	CATSRDRKGGTEAFF	TGTGCCACCAGCAGAGATAGGAAAGGAGGAACTGAAGCTTTCTTT
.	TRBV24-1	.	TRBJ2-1	CATSDGVGNEQFF	TGTGCCACCAGTGACGGGGTAGGGAATGAGCAGTTCTTC
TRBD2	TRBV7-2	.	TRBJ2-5	CASSLGTSEKTQYF	TGTGCCAGCAGCTTAGGGACTAGCGAGAAGACCCAGTACTTC
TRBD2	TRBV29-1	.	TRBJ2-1	CSVRGLAGGNNEQFF	TGCAGCGTTCGAGGGCTAGCGGGAGGAAACAATGAGCAGTTCTTC
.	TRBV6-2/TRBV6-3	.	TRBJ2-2	CASSYQRQNTGELFF	TGTGCCAGCAGTTATCAAAGACAGAACACCGGGGAGCTGTTTTTT
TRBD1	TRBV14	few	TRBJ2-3	CASSQSLGGVDTQYF	TGTGCCAGCAGCCAAAGTCTAGGGGGCGTAGATACGCAGTATTTT
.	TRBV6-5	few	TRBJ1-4	CASSYSPWGGANEKLFF	TGTGCCAGCAGTTACTCCCCCTGGGGAGGAGCTAATGAAAAACTGTTTTTT
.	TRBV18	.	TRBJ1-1	CASSPMGGVTEAFF	TGTGCCAGCTCACCAATGGGGGGCGTCACTGAAGCTTTCTTT
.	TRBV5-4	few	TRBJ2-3	CASSLGLARTDTQYF	TGTGCCAGCAGCTTGGGATTGGCTAGAACAGATACGCAGTATTTT
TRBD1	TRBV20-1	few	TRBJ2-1	CSAPRDREKQFF	TGCAGTGCTCCCCGGGACAGGGAAAAGCAGTTCTTC
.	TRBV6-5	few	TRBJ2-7	CASSYSVATPWEQYF	TGTGCCAGCAGTTACTCGGTAGCAACCCCTTGGGAGCAGTACTTC